These 19 T cell receptor beta chains were all obtained from the same sample, sequenced in a study of cytomegalovirus exposure and HLA in healthy donors. Using immunoSEQ multiplex PCR, the repertoire was profiled, and TCRdb retains in-frame clones only, with some absent. There are 300,000 to 400,000 clones in the sample; 75% to 90% occur only once, and 0.83% lies in the top ten. Source material: PBMCs. All receptors derive from a woman under 30 in good health and CMV-seronegative.

The gene calls are TRBV4-1 and TRBJ1-3, with D perhaps TRBD1 (6 bases). Looked up from germline, CDR1 is MGHRA and CDR2 is YSYEKL. This CDR3 has 19 amino acids. Trimming pared 1 base from V and 3 bases from J, leaving 22 bases between. The CDR3, as DNA: TGCGCCAGCAGCCAAGCCCGCCAGGGGTTTTCGCTAGGTGGAAACACCATATATTTT. Translating gives CASSQARQGFSLGGNTIYF.

The chain employs TRBV5-1 and TRBJ2-7; the match to TRBD1 covers 9 bases. This CDR3 region has 16 residues. V trimming: 4 bases; J trimming: 2 bases; junction bases outside the gene matches: 10. Germline CDR1 is SGHRS and CDR2 is YFSETQ. The CDR3, as DNA: TGCGCCAGCAGCGGGGTGACAGGGGGTCTGCCCTACGAGCAGTACTTC. It translates to CASSGVTGGLPYEQYF.

V gene TRBV5-1 combines with J gene TRBJ1-1; TRBD1 might be the D (6 bases). Per the germline V gene, CDR1 is SGHRS and CDR2 is YFSETQ. The CDR3 covers 14 residues. V lost 2 bases and J lost 5, with 13 bases in between. This CDR3 reads CASSLAGVQTEAFF. CDR3 bases: TGCGCCAGCAGCTTAGCAGGGGTACAAACTGAAGCTTTCTTT.

The rearrangement links TRBV9 to TRBJ2-3; the match to TRBD2 covers 8 bases. Germline CDR1 reads SGDLS; CDR2 reads YYNGEE. The junction had 6 bases not matched to a gene; V was cut back by 2 bases and J by 4 bases. The CDR3 totals 15 residues. The CDR3 reads CASSVTGGPSDTQYF. The CDR3 DNA follows: TGTGCCAGCAGCGTGACGGGAGGGCCATCAGATACGCAGTATTTT.

The rearrangement uses TRBV7-9 and TRBJ2-7; D unclear. The CDR3 totals 10 residues. Germline-derived CDR1 and CDR2 are SEHNR and FQNEAQ (reference sequence). The ends were cut back, 8 bases at V and 5 bases at J, with 7 bases in the middle. CDR3 in amino acids: CASALHEQYF. For the CDR3, the DNA is TGTGCCAGCGCGCTCCACGAGCAGTACTTC. The full variable domain, in which reference TRBV7-9 and TRBJ2-7 provide the parts outside the CDR3, is DTGVSQNPRHKITKRGQNVTFRCDPISEHNRLYWYRQTLGQGPEFLTYFQNEAQLEKSRLLSDRFSAERPKGSFSTLEIQRTEQGDSAMYLCASALHEQYFGPGTRLTVT.

This chain links TRBV10-2 with TRBJ1-1, with TRBD1 identical over 8 bases. The germline V gene encodes CDR1 WSHSY and CDR2 SAAADI. The J segment lost 5 bases and the V segment lost 6 bases, leaving 8 bases of the junction unmatched. The CDR3 has 14 amino acids. CDR3: CASRGRQGWTEAFF. The CDR3 bases are TGCGCCAGCAGGGGACGACAGGGGTGGACTGAAGCTTTCTTT.

The CDR3 here is CASSFRWTGDQPQHF. The DNA for the CDR3 is TGTGCCAGCAGTTTTAGATGGACAGGGGATCAGCCCCAGCATTTT. The chain couples TRBV28 to TRBJ1-5; 9 nucleotides agree with TRBD1. The ends lost 3 bases at V and 5 bases at J; junction bases unmatched: 5. There are 15 residues in the CDR3. Germline-derived CDR1 and CDR2 are MDHEN and SYDVKM.

The chain is built from TRBV18 and TRBJ2-2, with unresolved D. The ends were cut back, 6 bases at V and 7 bases at J, with 12 bases in the middle. Germline V gene data show CDR1 as KGHSH and CDR2 as LQKENI. The CDR3 totals 13 residues. The CDR3 region is CASSLGPNGELFF. The CDR3 bases are TGTGCCAGCTCCCTCGGTCCGAACGGGGAGCTGTTTTTT.

The chain uses TRBV5-4 and TRBJ2-3; the match to TRBD2 covers 10 bases. V lost 3 bases and J lost 1; bases outside the gene matches: 5. This CDR3 has 16 amino acids. Germline values: CDR1 SGHNT, CDR2 YYREEE (reference sequence). This CDR3 is CASSSGGTSGTDTQYF. The CDR3 DNA is TGTGCCAGCAGCTCAGGAGGGACTAGCGGCACAGATACGCAGTATTTT. The whole variable domain, filled in from reference TRBV5-4 and TRBJ2-3, reads ETGVTQSPTHLIKTRGQQVTLRCSSQSGHNTVSWYQQALGQGPQFIFQYYREEENGRGNFPPRFSGLQFPNYSSELNVNALELDDSALYLCASSSGGTSGTDTQYFGPGTRLTVL.

This chain connects TRBV28 to TRBJ1-3; D call uncertain. This CDR3 comprises 14 residues. The V end was cut by 5 bases, the J end by 2 bases, with 10 bases between. Germline assignment: CDR1 MDHEN and CDR2 SYDVKM. This chain's CDR3 is CASSAGMAGNTIYF. CDR3 in DNA: TGTGCCAGCAGTGCGGGGATGGCTGGAAACACCATATATTTT.

This clone was counted a single time. V usage is TRBV13 and J usage is TRBJ1-1; the D gene is possibly TRBD1 (6 bases). V dropped 3 bases and J dropped 2 bases, with 10 bases sitting between them. Germline V gene sequence: CDR1 PRHDT, CDR2 FYEKMQ (reference sequence). CDR3 length: 14 residues. The CDR3 DNA reads as TGTGCCAGCAGCTTGGGACACCGCAACACTGAAGCTTTCTTT. Translated: CASSLGHRNTEAFF.

The chain uses TRBV6-5 and TRBJ2-2; 7 bases match TRBD2. V was pared by 2 bases and J by 5 bases, with 5 bases of the junction left unmatched. CDR3 length: 15 amino acids. Germline CDR1 reads MNHEY; CDR2 reads SVGAGI. The CDR3 bases are TGTGCCAGCAGTTACGGGGAGGGCCCGACCGGGGAGCTGTTTTTT. It yields the protein CASSYGEGPTGELFF.

The rearrangement links TRBV9 to TRBJ1-4, with TRBD1 identical over 8 bases. This CDR3 has 15 amino acids. Per the germline V gene, CDR1 is SGDLS and CDR2 is YYNGEE. V was clipped by 1 base and J by 6 bases; unmatched bases: 5. The CDR3 spells CASSVLQGVDEKLFF. The CDR3 region has the DNA TGTGCCAGCAGCGTATTACAGGGGGTAGATGAAAAACTGTTTTTT.

The rearrangement links TRBV7-6 to TRBJ2-7, with 10 bases identical to TRBD2. Germline CDR1 reads SGHVS; CDR2 reads FNYEAQ. J gave up 1 base and V 1 base, and 4 bases lay outside the gene matches. The CDR3 loop spans 16 amino acids. The CDR3 DNA reads TGTGCCAGCAGCTTAGAGCTAGCGGGAGCGTCCTACGAGCAGTACTTC. Protein product: CASSLELAGASYEQYF.

The chain uses TRBV12-2 and TRBJ2-1; the tabulated D call, TRBD2, remains unverified against the DNA. TRBV12-2 is a documented pseudogene. This CDR3 has 16 residues. CDR3 coding DNA: TGTGCAAGTCGCTTAGTGCCGGCCGCGAGAGGCAATGAGCAGTTCTTC. The encoded protein is CASRLVPAARGNEQFF.

The sample holds one count of this clone. The V gene is TRBV5-6, the J gene TRBJ2-7; 7 nucleotides agree with TRBD1. Germline trimming cut 4 bases from V and 2 bases from J; bases unmatched to any gene: 12. The CDR3 contains 16 residues. Germline V CDR1 and CDR2: SGHDT, YYEEEE. CDR3 protein: CASSRLKTGLPYEQYF. Written as DNA, the CDR3 is TGTGCCAGCAGCCGTTTGAAGACAGGGTTACCCTACGAGCAGTACTTC.

The chain links TRBV6-5 to TRBJ2-1; tentatively, D is TRBD2 (6 bases). CDR1 is MNHEY, CDR2 SVGAGI, per germline. V lost 10 bases to trimming and J lost 0 bases, with 16 bases between them. This CDR3 is built from 15 residues. The CDR3 loop reads CATKRGISSYNEQFF. CDR3 DNA sequence: TGTGCCACCAAACGCGGGATCAGCTCCTACAATGAGCAGTTCTTC.

The J gene is TRBJ2-1, the V gene TRBV5-1; possibly TRBD2 for D (5 bases). The CDR3 sequence is 14 residues long. V was cut by 5 bases and J by 5 bases, with 14 bases left in between. Germline lookup yields CDR1 SGHRS and CDR2 YFSETQ. As DNA, the CDR3 is TGCGCCAGCAGTGTGACTACCCTTGACAATGAGCAGTTCTTC. This sequence encodes CASSVTTLDNEQFF. Together with reference TRBV5-1 and TRBJ2-1, the CDR3 gives the full variable domain: KAGVTQTPRYLIKTRGQQVTLSCSPISGHRSVSWYQQTPGQGLQFLFEYFSETQRNKGNFPGRFSGRQFSNSRSEMNVSTLELGDSALYLCASSVTTLDNEQFFGPGTRLTVL.

This clone was counted between two and nine times. Other DNA sequences of this sample code for an identical CDR3. The chain carries TRBV27 and TRBJ2-7, with D hard to call. Looked up from germline, CDR1 is MNHEY and CDR2 is SMNVEV (reference sequence). The CDR3 length is 11 residues. V lost 5 bases, J lost 3 bases, and 5 bases lay in between. Here the CDR3 DNA reads TGTGCCAGCAGTCGCGGCTACGAGCAGTACTTC. It encodes CASSRGYEQYF.